The 20 T cell receptor beta chains below were found in one sample sequenced in a study of T cells after yellow fever vaccination. One entry per CDR3 protein results from TCRdb running MiXCR on the 5' RACE reads. Of under 700,000 distinct CDR3 sequences listed, about 17% are singletons. The input for sequencing was PBMCs, taken 5 days after the first yellow fever vaccination. All receptors come from a man between 18 and 29 years old who received the YFV17D yellow fever vaccine.

In this sample, this clonotype turned up a few times. CDR3 residues: CASSSLGWNTEAFF. CDR3 DNA sequence: TGTGCCAGCAGTTCTCTGGGGTGGAACACTGAAGCTTTCTTT. The V and J genes are TRBV12-3 or TRBV12-4 and TRBJ1-1; D is undetermined. The CDR3 covers 14 residues. Trimming stripped 4 bases from V and 1 base from J, with 10 bases between.

This clonotype has a count of ten or more. This chain uses TRBV20-1 with TRBJ2-3; 10 bases line up with TRBD2. Germline V lookup: CDR1 DFQATT, CDR2 SNEGSKA (reference sequence). The V gene end was trimmed by 1 base and the J gene end by 2 bases; junction bases not matched to a gene: 6. The CDR3 runs to 16 residues. This CDR3 reads CSARVGSGGITDTQYF. CDR3 nucleotide sequence: TGCAGTGCTAGAGTCGGTAGCGGGGGGATCACAGATACGCAGTATTTT.

This clonotype was counted between two and nine times. The genes are TRBV11-3 and TRBJ2-1, with 8 bases identical to TRBD1. Per germline, CDR1 SGHNT and CDR2 YENEEA. Losses at the gene ends were 5 bases for V and 5 bases for J; bases not matched to a gene: 5. CDR3 size: 14 residues. The DNA of the CDR3 is TGTGCCAGCAGCCGTAGGACAGGGAACAATGAGCAGTTCTTC. It codes for CASSRRTGNNEQFF.

V is TRBV15 and J is TRBJ2-1; D is undetermined. The germline V gene encodes CDR1 LNHNV and CDR2 YYDKDF (reference sequence). The CDR3 is 15 amino acids. V dropped 7 bases and J dropped 0 bases, with 13 bases sitting between them. The CDR3 DNA reads as TGTGCCACCACCGAGGACCGCCGCTCCTACAATGAGCAGTTCTTC. It is translated as CATTEDRRSYNEQFF.

The chain employs TRBV6-5 and TRBJ2-5; no firm D call. V dropped 2 bases and J dropped 1 base, with 8 bases sitting between them. CDR3 length equals 14 residues. Looked up from germline, CDR1 is MNHEY and CDR2 is SVGAGI. The CDR3 DNA is TGTGCCAGCAGTTACGGTGGCAGCCAAGAGACCCAGTACTTC. As protein: CASSYGGSQETQYF.

This clonotype was seen more than once but under ten times. The chain joins TRBV12-3 or TRBV12-4 to TRBJ1-1, with a tentative D call TRBD1 (5 bases). Trimming pared 7 bases from V and 7 bases from J, leaving 25 bases between. There are 16 residues in the CDR3. Written as DNA, the CDR3 is TGTGCCAGCACCCTAGGGGCGTCAGGAGCCCAACGTGAAGCTTTCTTT. Protein product: CASTLGASGAQREAFF.

The V call is TRBV6-2 or TRBV6-3, the J call TRBJ2-7, with D possibly matching TRBD2 (5 bases). Trimming left V 2 bases short and J 2 bases short, with 16 bases between. CDR1 MNHEY and CDR2 SVGEGT come from the germline V gene. This CDR3 is 16 amino acids long. This CDR3 is CASSYPSRTGTYEQYF. The CDR3 DNA reads as TGTGCCAGCAGTTACCCCAGCCGGACGGGGACCTACGAGCAGTACTTC.

This chain links TRBV9 with TRBJ2-3, with D perhaps TRBD2 (5 bases). The CDR3 consists of 13 residues. Germline V gene lookup returns CDR1 SGDLS and CDR2 YYNGEE. Deletions cut 3 bases from V and 4 bases from J, with 9 bases between. For the CDR3, the DNA is TGTGCCAGCAGCGCTCGGGGAGCAGATACGCAGTATTTT. Amino acids: CASSARGADTQYF. The full variable domain, rest sourced from reference TRBV9 and TRBJ2-3, is DSGVTQTPKHLITATGQRVTLRCSPRSGDLSVYWYQQSLDQGLQFLIQYYNGEERAKGNILERFSAQQFPDLHSELNLSSLELGDSALYFCASSARGADTQYFGPGTRLTVL.

A few counts support this clonotype. The chain has TRBV4-1 and TRBJ2-5, with a weak D call TRBD1 (6 bases). Germline CDR1 MGHRA, CDR2 YSYEKL. This CDR3 has 15 residues. Trimming shortened V by 2 bases and J by 4 bases, and 14 bases separated the two germline ends. DNA for the CDR3: TGCGCCAGCAGCCAAAAACAGGGTCTTCCAGAGACCCAGTACTTC. Protein: CASSQKQGLPETQYF.

The chain uses TRBV6-1 and TRBJ2-5; tentative D call: TRBD1 (5 bases). V dropped 6 bases and J dropped 5 bases, with 16 bases sitting between them. The CDR3 consists of 14 residues. Germline CDR1 and CDR2: MNHNS and SASEGT. The CDR3 reads CASSRGPGLETQYF. Here the CDR3 DNA reads TGTGCCAGCAGCCGAGGCCCAGGGTTGGAGACCCAGTACTTC.

This clonotype was observed a handful of times. V and J are TRBV12-3 or TRBV12-4 and TRBJ2-2, with TRBD2 as a possible D gene (6 bases). The V gene lost 5 bases and the J gene lost 4 bases, with 17 bases spanning the gap. There are 16 residues in the CDR3. The CDR3 sequence is CASSAVAGGSTGELFF. The CDR3 DNA follows: TGTGCCAGCAGTGCCGTAGCTGGAGGGAGCACCGGGGAGCTGTTTTTT.

This clonotype turned up a few times. The genes are TRBV28 and TRBJ2-4, with D possibly matching TRBD1 (6 bases). The CDR3 is 14 amino acids. Trimming took 1 base from V and 6 from J, leaving 10 bases between them. Per germline, CDR1 MDHEN and CDR2 SYDVKM. For the CDR3, the DNA is TGTGCCAGCAGTTTATCACAGGGTGCAAACATTCAGTACTTC. Translation: CASSLSQGANIQYF.

This clonotype was picked up one time. The chain combines TRBV19 with TRBJ1-1, with D unresolved. This CDR3 comprises 13 residues. Looked up from germline, CDR1 is LNHDA and CDR2 is SQIVND (reference sequence). Trimming left V 3 bases short and J 1 base short, with 6 bases between. The CDR3 sequence: CASSIEENTEAFF. CDR3 coding DNA: TGTGCCAGTAGTATTGAGGAGAACACTGAAGCTTTCTTT.

In its sample, this clonotype was seen a few times. The J gene is TRBJ1-1, the V gene TRBV27; 8 positions agree with TRBD1. The CDR3 is 17 residues long. Germline loops: CDR1 MNHEY, CDR2 SMNVEV (reference sequence). J gave up 1 base and V 5 bases, and 12 bases lay outside the gene matches. CDR3 amino acids: CASSPNRGMLWNTEAFF. The CDR3 DNA reads as TGTGCCAGCAGTCCGAACAGGGGGATGCTCTGGAACACTGAAGCTTTCTTT.

The chain combines TRBV7-9 with TRBJ2-4; D might be TRBD2 (6 bases). V lost 4 bases to trimming and J lost 0 bases, with 10 bases between them. This CDR3 has 15 amino acids. Germline CDR1 is SEHNR and CDR2 is FQNEAQ (reference sequence). CDR3 loop: CASSSRGIAKNIQYF. CDR3 DNA sequence: TGTGCCAGCAGCTCCCGGGGGATAGCCAAAAACATTCAGTACTTC.

The gene calls are TRBV5-6 and TRBJ2-5; the D call may be TRBD1 or TRBD2 (5 bases each). Trimming removed 3 bases from V and 7 bases from J, with 28 bases in between. The CDR3 runs to 18 residues. Per the germline V gene, CDR1 is SGHDT and CDR2 is YYEEEE. The DNA for the CDR3 is TGTGCCAGCAGCTGGGGTTTGGGGGTTGCAAGAGATATTACGACCCAGTACTTC. This codes for CASSWGLGVARDITTQYF.

This clonotype was picked up a small number of times. This sequence joins TRBV24-1 and TRBJ2-5; TRBD2 agrees at 7 bases. With V trimmed by 0 bases and J by 4 bases, 4 bases remained unmatched. The CDR3 is 15 residues long. In germline, CDR1 is KGHDR, CDR2 SFDVKD. The CDR3 reads CATSDLGASGETQYF. CDR3 in DNA: TGTGCCACCAGTGATTTGGGGGCTAGCGGAGAGACCCAGTACTTC.

J is TRBJ1-1 and V is TRBV9; no definite D call. The CDR3 consists of 14 residues. Germline V lookup: CDR1 SGDLS, CDR2 YYNGEE. The ends were cut back, 2 bases at V and 1 base at J, with 9 bases in the middle. CDR3: CASSVTHENTEAFF. The CDR3 DNA follows: TGTGCCAGCAGCGTGACACACGAGAACACTGAAGCTTTCTTT.

The sample holds a few counts of this clonotype. The chain has TRBV7-2 and TRBJ2-1; D remains unclear. The germline V and J ends were trimmed by 3 bases and 2 bases, with 11 bases remaining between them. CDR1 and CDR2 from the germline V gene are SGHTA and FQGNSA. The CDR3 loop spans 15 amino acids. This chain's CDR3 is CASSFEARTYNEQFF. CDR3 coding DNA: TGTGCCAGCAGCTTCGAAGCGCGGACCTACAATGAGCAGTTCTTC.

This clonotype turned up a few times. The V call is TRBV7-2, the J call TRBJ2-7; no firm D call. The V and J ends lost 4 bases and 3 bases respectively, with 13 bases between them. The CDR3 sequence is 14 residues long. CDR1 is SGHTA, CDR2 FQGNSA, per germline. CDR3 sequence (DNA): TGTGCCAGCAGCTCGCCGGCGAGGATCTACGAGCAGTACTTC. This sequence encodes CASSSPARIYEQYF.